This TCR beta chain was sequenced during a study of blood T cell repertoires in COVID-19. Across the whole study: From the United States, Italy and Spain came samples of acute and convalescent COVID-19. Sample material is recorded as cDNA or gDNA derived from T cells, B-cell-depleted T cells, or PBMCs.

V was cut by 0 bases and J by 0 bases, with 17 bases left in between. This CDR3 has 17 residues. Germline lookup yields CDR1 GTSNPN and CDR2 SVGIG (reference sequence). In the original workflow: From reference gene primer amplification, estimates of nucleated cell counts were derived. Some clones are missing from TCRdb's copy, which holds only in-frame ones; the method was immunoSEQ multiplex PCR. The D gene and trimming were derived from the DNA, and the V and J assignments and clone size from that table. The data show approximately 350,000 clones, with around nine tenths seen just once and under 3.5% held by the top ten.

The V call is TRBV30, the J call TRBJ1-1, with no clear D. The sequence derives from a woman between 18 and 30 years old who had recovered from COVID-19. The sequenced sample was peripheral blood. This CDR3 is CAWSVAVSLLLNTEAFF. CDR3 in DNA: TGTGCCTGGAGTGTAGCTGTTAGCCTTTTATTGAACACTGAAGCTTTCTTT.